A single sample is the source of the 20 T cell receptor beta chains below, sequenced in a study of shared clonotypes between healthy human individuals. Method: immunoSEQ multiplex PCR; TCRdb's copy keeps in-frame clones and lacks some. The sample contains about 1.5 million clones, roughly 98% of which appear only once. Sequenced sample: naive CD4+ T cells sorted from blood. Sample subset: CD45RA+ positively selected. These receptors all stem from a man aged 25-45 years in good health.

The genes are TRBV7-2 and TRBJ2-1, with 7 positions matching TRBD2. V shed 4 bases, J shed 0 bases, and the junction held 6 bases outside the gene matches. The CDR3 is 16 residues long. Germline V gene sequence: CDR1 SGHTA, CDR2 FQGNSA. The CDR3 reads CASSYFGGGSYNEQFF. The CDR3 DNA sequence: TGTGCCAGCAGCTATTTTGGCGGGGGCTCCTACAATGAGCAGTTCTTC.

The chain is built from TRBV29-1 and TRBJ2-1; D may match TRBD1 or TRBD2 (5 bases each). The V gene lost 2 bases and the J gene lost 7 bases, with 24 bases spanning the gap. Germline loops: CDR1 SQVTM, CDR2 ANQGSEA. This CDR3 has 17 amino acids. The CDR3 is CSVERRLGTEIINEQFF. CDR3 DNA sequence: TGCAGCGTTGAACGTAGGTTGGGGACCGAAATAATAAATGAGCAGTTCTTC.

This clone was detected once. The CDR3 nucleotides are TGTGCCAGCAGTTTATCGCGGGACAGGGGCTACGAGCAGTACTTC. Protein: CASSLSRDRGYEQYF. The gene calls are TRBV28 and TRBJ2-7; 10 bases line up with TRBD1. Trimming cost V 1 base and J 3 bases; bases outside gene matches: 3. The germline gives CDR1 MDHEN, CDR2 SYDVKM. The CDR3 runs to 15 residues.

The chain recombines TRBV4-2 with TRBJ2-1; D may be TRBD2 (5 bases). This CDR3 comprises 14 residues. The V gene lost 2 bases and the J gene lost 5 bases, with 10 bases spanning the gap. The V gene's germline CDR1 is LGHNA and CDR2 YNFKEQ. The CDR3 spells CASSQYEGNNEQFF. The CDR3 region has the DNA TGTGCCAGCAGCCAATATGAGGGTAACAATGAGCAGTTCTTC.

The rearrangement uses TRBV29-1 and TRBJ1-1; a possible D gene is TRBD1 (5 bases). This CDR3 spans 11 amino acids. Germline V gene sequence: CDR1 SQVTM, CDR2 ANQGSEA. CDR3 bases: TGCGGCGGGGCTCGGGGTGGTTTTGCTTTCTTT. It translates to CGGARGGFAFF.

Details on this clone: The junction shows a germline mismatch at one end, possibly a read error. The rearrangement links TRBV5-6 to TRBJ2-2; TRBD1 matches at 7 bases. There are 14 residues in the CDR3. CDR1 is SGHDT and CDR2 is YYEEEE in the germline V gene. This CDR3 reads CASRLTGLGGELFF. Here the CDR3 DNA reads TGTGCCAGCCGCTTGACAGGGCTCGGCGGGGAGCTGTTTTTT.

The chain combines TRBV10-3 with TRBJ1-5; no definite D call. Germline CDR1 ENHRY, CDR2 SYGVKD. The germline V and J ends were trimmed by 4 bases and 2 bases, with 12 bases remaining between them. This CDR3 has 15 amino acids. CDR3: CAISGSGSGNQPQHF. The CDR3 DNA is TGTGCCATCAGTGGCTCGGGCTCGGGCAATCAGCCCCAGCATTTT.

In this sample, this clone turned up once. Other nucleotide sequences from this sample produce the same CDR3. This rearrangement joins TRBV20-1 to TRBJ2-5, with D unclear. Germline CDR1 reads DFQATT; CDR2 reads SNEGSKA (reference sequence). This CDR3 comprises 10 residues. Trimming took off 4 bases at V and 5 bases at J, with 5 bases between the two ends. The CDR3 is CSATRETQYF. The CDR3 DNA follows: TGCAGTGCTACGCGGGAGACCCAGTACTTC.

The V gene is TRBV30, the J gene TRBJ2-7; D is undetermined. CDR3 size: 13 residues. Germline assignment: CDR1 GTSNPN and CDR2 SVGIG (reference sequence). Deletions cut 1 base from V and 0 bases from J, with 7 bases between. CDR3 region: CAWSAQSSYEQYF. CDR3 nucleotides: TGTGCCTGGAGTGCACAGAGCTCCTACGAGCAGTACTTC.

This clone has a single count. The rearrangement uses TRBV6-5 and TRBJ2-1; unclear D gene. From germline, CDR1 is MNHEY and CDR2 SVGAGI. CDR3 size: 14 residues. The germline V and J ends were trimmed by 4 bases and 6 bases, with 13 bases remaining between them. CDR3 sequence (DNA): TGTGCCAGCAGTTCTCCAGGAACCCTCAATGAGCAGTTCTTC. This sequence encodes CASSSPGTLNEQFF.

This chain links TRBV28 with TRBJ2-1; possible D gene TRBD2, 6 bases. The V gene lost 3 bases and the J gene lost 4 bases, with 10 bases spanning the gap. Germline V CDR1 and CDR2: MDHEN, SYDVKM. The CDR3 is made up of 14 amino acids. CDR3 loop: CASSFWTTYNEQFF. CDR3 nucleotides: TGTGCCAGCAGTTTCTGGACTACTTACAATGAGCAGTTCTTC.

Comments on this clone: The sample holds other DNA sequences that translate to the same CDR3. This chain connects TRBV6-5 to TRBJ2-7; TRBD2 is a possible D gene (6 bases). V was shortened by 3 bases and J by 2 bases, with 8 bases between the two germline ends. Germline V gene sequence: CDR1 MNHEY, CDR2 SVGAGI. This CDR3 contains 13 residues. The CDR3 DNA follows: TGTGCCAGCAGTTATGCGGGAACCTACGAGCAGTACTTC. Its translation: CASSYAGTYEQYF.

The chain links TRBV4-3 to TRBJ1-2; the match to TRBD1 covers 7 bases. V was pared by 0 bases and J by 6 bases, with 10 bases of the junction left unmatched. The CDR3 consists of 16 residues. The germline V gene has CDR1 LGHNA and CDR2 YSLEER. This CDR3 is CASSQDLPDREDGYTF. In nucleotides, the CDR3 is TGCGCCAGCAGCCAAGATCTTCCAGACAGGGAGGATGGCTACACCTTC.

J is TRBJ2-2 and V is TRBV9, with 8 positions matching TRBD2. This CDR3 comprises 16 residues. The junction had 4 bases not matched to a gene; V was cut back by 0 bases and J by 3 bases. CDR1 is SGDLS and CDR2 is YYNGEE in the germline V gene. The CDR3 bases are TGTGCCAGCAGCGTAGGTAGTAGCGGGGACACCGGGGAGCTGTTTTTT. Protein product: CASSVGSSGDTGELFF.

The chain recombines TRBV19 with TRBJ1-1; possibly TRBD1 for D (5 bases). From germline, CDR1 is LNHDA and CDR2 SQIVND (reference sequence). The V end lost 1 base, the J end lost 4 bases, and 10 bases lay between the germline ends. This CDR3 is built from 14 residues. The CDR3 nucleotides are TGTGCCAGTAGTATAGGGCAGGGAGGCACTGAAGCTTTCTTT. This translates into CASSIGQGGTEAFF.

This chain uses TRBV29-1 with TRBJ2-3; a weak D match, TRBD2 (5 bases). The V gene's germline CDR1 is SQVTM and CDR2 ANQGSEA. Trimming pared 3 bases from V and 1 base from J, leaving 11 bases between. The CDR3 is made up of 14 amino acids. The CDR3 loop is CSVDGGGGTDTQYF. DNA for the CDR3: TGCAGCGTTGATGGAGGAGGTGGCACAGATACGCAGTATTTT.

The V gene is TRBV7-3, the J gene TRBJ2-3; the match to TRBD1 covers 7 bases. Looked up from germline, CDR1 is SGHTA and CDR2 is FQGTGA. CDR3 size: 14 residues. J gave up 5 bases and V 4 bases, and 6 bases lay outside the gene matches. DNA of the CDR3: TGTGCCAGCAGCTACAGGGGCGCGGGAGATACGCAGTATTTT. It encodes CASSYRGAGDTQYF.

The V gene is TRBV29-1, the J gene TRBJ2-3, with 7 nucleotides matching TRBD2. The CDR3 is made up of 15 amino acids. From germline, CDR1 is SQVTM and CDR2 ANQGSEA. J was trimmed by 6 bases and V by 3 bases; bases with no gene match: 12. The CDR3 spells CSVDGAGSSVDTQYF. The DNA of the CDR3 is TGCAGCGTTGATGGAGCGGGATCAAGCGTGGATACGCAGTATTTT.

This chain uses TRBV4-3 with TRBJ2-2, with 11 positions matching TRBD2. Germline V gene lookup returns CDR1 LGHNA and CDR2 YSLEER. Trimming at V came to 3 bases and at J to 2 bases, leaving 5 bases not matched to a gene. This CDR3 contains 17 residues. The CDR3 protein is CASSQTSGVLNTGELFF. The CDR3 nucleotides read TGCGCCAGCAGCCAGACTAGCGGGGTGTTAAACACCGGGGAGCTGTTTTTT.

This chain connects TRBV19 to TRBJ2-7, with D unresolved. Per germline, CDR1 LNHDA and CDR2 SQIVND (reference sequence). Deletions cut 5 bases from V and 4 bases from J, with 12 bases between. The CDR3 contains 13 residues. The CDR3 reads CASSFGYPYEQYF. CDR3 coding DNA: TGTGCCAGTAGTTTCGGCTATCCTTACGAGCAGTACTTC. The full variable domain, with the rest looked up from reference TRBV19 and TRBJ2-7, is DGGITQSPKYLFRKEGQNVTLSCEQNLNHDAMYWYRQDPGQGLRLIYYSQIVNDFQKGDIAEGYSVSREKKESFPLTVTSAQKNPTAFYLCASSFGYPYEQYFGPGTRLTVT.